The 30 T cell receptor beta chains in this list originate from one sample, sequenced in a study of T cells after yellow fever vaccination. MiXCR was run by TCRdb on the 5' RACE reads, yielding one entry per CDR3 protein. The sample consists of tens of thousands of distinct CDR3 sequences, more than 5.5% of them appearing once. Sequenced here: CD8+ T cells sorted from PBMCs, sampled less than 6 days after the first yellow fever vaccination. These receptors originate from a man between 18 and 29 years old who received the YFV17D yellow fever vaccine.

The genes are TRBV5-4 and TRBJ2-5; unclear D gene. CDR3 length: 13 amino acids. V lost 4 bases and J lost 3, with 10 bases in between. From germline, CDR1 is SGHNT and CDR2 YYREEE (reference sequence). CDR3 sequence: CASSPEMEETQYF. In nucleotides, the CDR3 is TGTGCCAGCAGCCCGGAGATGGAAGAGACCCAGTACTTC.

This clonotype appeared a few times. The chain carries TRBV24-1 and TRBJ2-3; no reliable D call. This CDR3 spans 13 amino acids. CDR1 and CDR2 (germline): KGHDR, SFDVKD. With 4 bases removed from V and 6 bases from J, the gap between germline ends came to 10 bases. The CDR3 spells CATSENTGDTQYF. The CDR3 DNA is TGTGCCACCAGTGAGAATACCGGGGATACGCAGTATTTT.

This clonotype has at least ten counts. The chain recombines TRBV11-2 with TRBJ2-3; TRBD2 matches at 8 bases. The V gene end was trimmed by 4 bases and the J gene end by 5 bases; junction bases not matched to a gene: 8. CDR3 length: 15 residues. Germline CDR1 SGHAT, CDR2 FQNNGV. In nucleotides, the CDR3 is TGTGCCAGCAGCTCTCTCGGGGGGGCCGGAGATACGCAGTATTTT. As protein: CASSSLGGAGDTQYF. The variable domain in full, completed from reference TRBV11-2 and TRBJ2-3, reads EAGVAQSPRYKIIEKRQSVAFWCNPISGHATLYWYQQILGQGPKLLIQFQNNGVVDDSQLPKDRFSAERLKGVDSTLKIQPAKLEDSAVYLCASSSLGGAGDTQYFGPGTRLTVL.

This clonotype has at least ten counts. In DNA form, the CDR3 reads TGCAGCGCCGGACAGCCGAGCACAGATACGCAGTATTTT. This translates into CSAGQPSTDTQYF. The genes are TRBV29-1 and TRBJ2-3, with D perhaps TRBD1 (6 bases). Germline V lookup: CDR1 SQVTM, CDR2 ANQGSEA. The CDR3 totals 13 residues. Trimming took off 7 bases at V and 0 bases at J, with 11 bases between the two ends.

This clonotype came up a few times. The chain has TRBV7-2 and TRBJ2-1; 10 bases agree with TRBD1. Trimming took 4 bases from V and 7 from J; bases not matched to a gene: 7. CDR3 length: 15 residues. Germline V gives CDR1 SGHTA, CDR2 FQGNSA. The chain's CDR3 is CASSSRDRGMNEQFF. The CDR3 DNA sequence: TGTGCCAGCAGCTCCCGGGACAGGGGTATGAATGAGCAGTTCTTC.

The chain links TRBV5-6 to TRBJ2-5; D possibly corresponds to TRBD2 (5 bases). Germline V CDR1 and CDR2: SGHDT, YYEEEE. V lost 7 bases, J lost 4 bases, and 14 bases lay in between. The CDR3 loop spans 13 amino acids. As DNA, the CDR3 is TGTGCCAGCGCGGGCCGGGGAAGAGAGACCCAGTACTTC. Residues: CASAGRGRETQYF.

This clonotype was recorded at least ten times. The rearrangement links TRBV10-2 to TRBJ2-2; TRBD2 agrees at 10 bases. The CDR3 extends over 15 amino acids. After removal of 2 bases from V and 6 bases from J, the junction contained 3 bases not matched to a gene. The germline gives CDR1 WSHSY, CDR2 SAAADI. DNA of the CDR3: TGCGCCAGCAGTGAGCCGGGACTAGCGTCCGGGGAGCTGTTTTTT. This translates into CASSEPGLASGELFF.

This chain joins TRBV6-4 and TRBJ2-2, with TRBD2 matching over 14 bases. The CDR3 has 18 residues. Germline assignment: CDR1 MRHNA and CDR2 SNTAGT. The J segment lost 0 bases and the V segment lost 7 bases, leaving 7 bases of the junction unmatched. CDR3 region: CASTMTSGGDANTGELFF. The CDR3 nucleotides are TGTGCCAGCACTATGACTAGCGGGGGGGACGCGAACACCGGGGAGCTGTTTTTT.

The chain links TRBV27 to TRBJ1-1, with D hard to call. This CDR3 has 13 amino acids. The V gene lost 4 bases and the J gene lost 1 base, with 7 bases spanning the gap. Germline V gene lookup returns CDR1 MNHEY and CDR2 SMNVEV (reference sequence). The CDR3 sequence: CASSYSGNTEAFF. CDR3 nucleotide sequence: TGTGCCAGCAGTTATTCCGGGAACACTGAAGCTTTCTTT.

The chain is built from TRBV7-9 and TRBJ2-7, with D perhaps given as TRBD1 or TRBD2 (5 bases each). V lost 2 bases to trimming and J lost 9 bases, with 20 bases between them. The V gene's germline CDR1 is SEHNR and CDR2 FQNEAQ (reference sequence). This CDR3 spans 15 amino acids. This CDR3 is CASSLIYGRDAGQYF. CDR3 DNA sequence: TGTGCCAGCAGCTTAATCTATGGACGGGACGCGGGGCAGTACTTC.

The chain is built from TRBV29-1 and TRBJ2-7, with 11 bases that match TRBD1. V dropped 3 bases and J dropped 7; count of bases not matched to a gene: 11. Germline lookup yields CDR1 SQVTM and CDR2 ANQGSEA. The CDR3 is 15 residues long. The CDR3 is CSVELPGTGGGEQYF. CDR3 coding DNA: TGCAGCGTTGAGCTCCCCGGGACAGGGGGTGGTGAGCAGTACTTC.

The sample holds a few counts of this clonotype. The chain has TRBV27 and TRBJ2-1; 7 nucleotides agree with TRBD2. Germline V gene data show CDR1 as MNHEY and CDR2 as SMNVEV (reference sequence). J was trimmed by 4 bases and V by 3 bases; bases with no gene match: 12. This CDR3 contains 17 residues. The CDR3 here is CASSLSSGGGNYNEQFF. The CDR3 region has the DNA TGTGCCAGCAGTTTGAGTAGTGGCGGGGGAAATTACAATGAGCAGTTCTTC.

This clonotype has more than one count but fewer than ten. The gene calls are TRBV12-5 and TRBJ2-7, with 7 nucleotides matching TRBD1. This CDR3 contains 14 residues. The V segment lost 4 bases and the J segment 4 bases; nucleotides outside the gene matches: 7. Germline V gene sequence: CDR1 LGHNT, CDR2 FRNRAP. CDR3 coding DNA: TGTGCTAGTGGTTCCGGACAGGACCCGTACGAGCAGTACGTC. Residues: CASGSGQDPYEQYV.

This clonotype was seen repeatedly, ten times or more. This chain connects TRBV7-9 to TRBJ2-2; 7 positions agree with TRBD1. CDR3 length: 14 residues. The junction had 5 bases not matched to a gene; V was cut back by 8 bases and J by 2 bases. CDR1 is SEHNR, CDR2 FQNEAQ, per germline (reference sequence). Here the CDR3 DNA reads TGTGCCAGCCAGACAGGGATAAACACCGGGGAGCTGTTTTTT. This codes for CASQTGINTGELFF. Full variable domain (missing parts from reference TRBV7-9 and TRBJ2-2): DTGVSQNPRHKITKRGQNVTFRCDPISEHNRLYWYRQTLGQGPEFLTYFQNEAQLEKSRLLSDRFSAERPKGSFSTLEIQRTEQGDSAMYLCASQTGINTGELFFGEGSRLTVL.

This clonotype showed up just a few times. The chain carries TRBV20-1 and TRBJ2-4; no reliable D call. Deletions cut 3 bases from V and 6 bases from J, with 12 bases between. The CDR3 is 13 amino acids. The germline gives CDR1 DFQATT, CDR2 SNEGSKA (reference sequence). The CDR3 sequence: CSASRPIANIQYF. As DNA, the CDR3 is TGCAGTGCTAGTAGGCCTATAGCAAACATTCAGTACTTC.

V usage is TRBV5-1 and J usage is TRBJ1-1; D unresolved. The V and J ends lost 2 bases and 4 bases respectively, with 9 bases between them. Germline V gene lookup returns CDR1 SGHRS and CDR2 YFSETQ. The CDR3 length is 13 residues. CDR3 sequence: CASSFADITEAFF. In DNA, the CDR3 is TGCGCCAGCAGCTTCGCCGATATCACTGAAGCTTTCTTT.

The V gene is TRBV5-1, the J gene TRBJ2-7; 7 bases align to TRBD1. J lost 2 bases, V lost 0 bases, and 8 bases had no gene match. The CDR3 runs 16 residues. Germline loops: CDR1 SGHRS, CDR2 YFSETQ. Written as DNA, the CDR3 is TGCGCCAGCAGCTTGGGGCAGGGGGTATTCACCTACGAGCAGTACGTC. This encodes CASSLGQGVFTYEQYV.

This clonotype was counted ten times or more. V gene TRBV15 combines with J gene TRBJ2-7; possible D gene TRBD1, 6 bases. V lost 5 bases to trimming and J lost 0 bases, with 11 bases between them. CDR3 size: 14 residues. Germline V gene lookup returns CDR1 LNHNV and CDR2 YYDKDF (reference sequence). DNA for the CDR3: TGTGCCACCAGCGGCGACAGGAGCTCCTACGAGCAGTACTTC. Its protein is CATSGDRSSYEQYF.

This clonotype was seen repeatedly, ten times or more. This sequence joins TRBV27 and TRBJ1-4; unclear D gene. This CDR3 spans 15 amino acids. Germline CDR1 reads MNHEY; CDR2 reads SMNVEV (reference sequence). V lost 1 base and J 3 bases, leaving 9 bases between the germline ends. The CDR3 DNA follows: TGTGCCAGCAGTTTATTTGGGGTACCTAATGAAAAACTGTTTTTT. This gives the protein CASSLFGVPNEKLFF.

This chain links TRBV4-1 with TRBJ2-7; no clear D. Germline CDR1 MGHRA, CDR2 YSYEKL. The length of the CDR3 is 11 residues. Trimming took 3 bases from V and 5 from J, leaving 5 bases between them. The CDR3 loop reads CASSQGDEQYF. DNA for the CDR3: TGCGCCAGCAGCCAGGGTGACGAGCAGTACTTC.

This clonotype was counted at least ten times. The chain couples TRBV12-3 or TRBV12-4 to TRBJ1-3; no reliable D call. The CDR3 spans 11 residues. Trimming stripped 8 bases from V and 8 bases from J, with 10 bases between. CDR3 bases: TGTGCCAGCGGAGCCGGGGACACCATATATTTT. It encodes CASGAGDTIYF.

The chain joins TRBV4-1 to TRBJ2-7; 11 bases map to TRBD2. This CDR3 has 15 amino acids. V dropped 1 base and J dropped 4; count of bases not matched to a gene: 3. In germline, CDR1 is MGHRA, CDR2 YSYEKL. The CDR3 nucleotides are TGCGCCAGCAGCCAAGTAGCGGGGGGGCCTTACGAGCAGTACGTC. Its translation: CASSQVAGGPYEQYV.

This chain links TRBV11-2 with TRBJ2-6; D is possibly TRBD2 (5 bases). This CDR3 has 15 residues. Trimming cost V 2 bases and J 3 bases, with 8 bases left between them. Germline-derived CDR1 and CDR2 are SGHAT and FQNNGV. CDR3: CASSLRRVGANVLTF. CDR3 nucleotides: TGTGCCAGCAGCTTAAGGCGGGTTGGGGCCAACGTCCTGACTTTC.

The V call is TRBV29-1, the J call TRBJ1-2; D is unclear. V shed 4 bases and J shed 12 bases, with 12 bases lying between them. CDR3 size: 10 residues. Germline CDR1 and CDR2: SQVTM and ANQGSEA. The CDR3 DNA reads TGCAGCGTTGCCACCCAAGGGCACACCTTC. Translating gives CSVATQGHTF.

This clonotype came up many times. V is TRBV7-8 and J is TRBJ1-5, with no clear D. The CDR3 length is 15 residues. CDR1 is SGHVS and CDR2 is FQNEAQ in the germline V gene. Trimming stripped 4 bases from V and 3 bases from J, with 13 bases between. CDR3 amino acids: CASSYSSGNNQPQHF. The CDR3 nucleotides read TGTGCCAGCAGCTATTCTTCAGGAAACAATCAGCCCCAGCATTTT.

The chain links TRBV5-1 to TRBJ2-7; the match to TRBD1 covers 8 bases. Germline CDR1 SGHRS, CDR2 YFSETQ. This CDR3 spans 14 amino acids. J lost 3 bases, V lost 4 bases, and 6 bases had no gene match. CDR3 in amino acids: CASSVGTGLYEQYV. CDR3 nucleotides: TGCGCCAGCAGCGTCGGGACAGGCCTCTACGAGCAGTACGTC.

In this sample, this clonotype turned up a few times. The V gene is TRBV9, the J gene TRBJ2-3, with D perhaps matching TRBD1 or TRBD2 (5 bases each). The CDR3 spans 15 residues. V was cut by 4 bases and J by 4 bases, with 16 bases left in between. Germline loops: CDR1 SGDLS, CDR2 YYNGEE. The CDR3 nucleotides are TGTGCCAGCAGCATGACCGGGACGCCGCCAGATACGCAGTATTTT. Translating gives CASSMTGTPPDTQYF.

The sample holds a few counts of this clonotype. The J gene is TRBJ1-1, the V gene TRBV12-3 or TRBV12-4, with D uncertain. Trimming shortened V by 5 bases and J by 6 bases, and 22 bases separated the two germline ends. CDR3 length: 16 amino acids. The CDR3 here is CASSIDPGSHPAEAFF. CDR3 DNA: TGTGCCAGCAGTATAGACCCGGGATCCCATCCCGCTGAAGCTTTCTTT.

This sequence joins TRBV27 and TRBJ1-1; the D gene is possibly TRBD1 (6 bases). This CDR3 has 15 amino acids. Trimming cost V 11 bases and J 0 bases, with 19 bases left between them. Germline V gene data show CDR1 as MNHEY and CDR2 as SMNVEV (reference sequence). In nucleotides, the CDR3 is TGTGCCTCCCAGGCCTACAGGGCTATGAACACTGAAGCTTTCTTT. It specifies CASQAYRAMNTEAFF.

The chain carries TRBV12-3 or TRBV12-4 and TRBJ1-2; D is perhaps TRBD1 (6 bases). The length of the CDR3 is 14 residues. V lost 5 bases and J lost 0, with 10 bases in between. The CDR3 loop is CASSPGTPNYGYTF. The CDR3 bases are TGTGCCAGCAGTCCCGGGACACCTAACTATGGCTACACCTTC.